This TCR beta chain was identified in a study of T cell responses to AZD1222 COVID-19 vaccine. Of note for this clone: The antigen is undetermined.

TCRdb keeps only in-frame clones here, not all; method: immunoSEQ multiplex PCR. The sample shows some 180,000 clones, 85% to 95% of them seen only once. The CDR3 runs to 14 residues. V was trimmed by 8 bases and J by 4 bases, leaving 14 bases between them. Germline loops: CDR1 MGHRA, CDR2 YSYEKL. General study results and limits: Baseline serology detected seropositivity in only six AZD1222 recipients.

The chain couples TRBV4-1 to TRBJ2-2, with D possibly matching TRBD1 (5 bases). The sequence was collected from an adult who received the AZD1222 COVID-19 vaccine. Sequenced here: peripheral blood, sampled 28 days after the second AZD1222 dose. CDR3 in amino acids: CASGLTVPTGELFF. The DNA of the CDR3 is TGCGCCAGCGGGCTGACAGTCCCCACCGGGGAGCTGTTTTTT.